Detailed here is one T cell receptor (beta chain). The junction differs from germline at one of its ends, possibly a read error. Germline V lookup: CDR1 MNHEY, CDR2 SMNVEV (reference sequence). CDR3 length: 14 amino acids. The data were taken from a study of OX40 agonist ivuxolimab in advanced cancers. Here immunoSEQ multiplex PCR was the method, and the copy in TCRdb shows in-frame clones only, minus some. In the table there are fewer than 60,000 clones, approximately 78% of which are singletons. The TCR sequence derives from an adult with an advanced solid tumor such as melanoma, head and neck, liver or kidney cancer. The V and J genes are TRBV27 and TRBJ1-1; 7 bases fit TRBD1. The sequenced sample was CD4+ or CD8+ T cells sorted from blood, obtained in a trial of the OX40 agonist ivuxolimab. CDR3 nucleotides: TGTGCCAGCAGATTATGGGACAGCTCCCAAGAGGCTTTCTTT. Protein product: CASRLWDSSQEAFF.